The clone carrying this T cell receptor beta chain turned up a few times. The CDR3 totals 15 residues. The germline V gene encodes CDR1 MNHNS and CDR2 SASEGT. Trimming took off 2 bases at V and 1 base at J, with 11 bases between the two ends. Each CDR3 protein gets one entry after TCRdb re-called the 5' RACE reads with MiXCR. The sample lists fewer than 95,000 distinct CDR3 sequences, 16% occurring once. This sample is part of a study of early T cells in non-severe SARS-CoV-2 infection. This specimen consisted of whole blood, obtained at baseline. The receptor comes from an adult who was a healthcare worker with PCR-confirmed SARS-CoV-2 infection or an uninfected control (not recorded which). The chain joins TRBV6-1 to TRBJ2-5; D assignment may be TRBD1 or TRBD2 (5 bases each). Here the CDR3 reads CASSERGYSQETQYF. CDR3 nucleotide sequence: TGTGCCAGCAGTGAACGGGGCTATTCCCAAGAGACCCAGTACTTC.